The T cell receptor beta chain under discussion was sequenced for a study of cytomegalovirus exposure and HLA in healthy donors (TCRdb year 2017). About the full investigation: According to an earlier analysis of around 600 of the donors, some 170 million T cells yielded roughly 110 million unique TCR beta sequences and more than 250 Gb of sequence data. High-throughput TCR immunosequencing, statistical association of individual TCRs with disease status, and machine learning were combined to predict cytomegalovirus infection status. A later analysis re-analyzed previously published TCR beta repertoires from 550 to 700 donors and added high-resolution HLA genotyping to study TCR occurrence patterns. The aim of the study was to test whether cataloging public T cell receptors could identify signatures of past pathogen exposure. Every discovery cohort repertoire had been produced on one sequencing platform. Across roughly 420 genotyped donors of the cohort, an average of approximately 240,000 unique TCR beta nucleotide sequences per donor were sequenced, and approximately 17% of those sequences were non-productive. An early release covering over 500 HLA-typed donors comprised 300 to 350 gigabases of sequencing data and tens of millions of unique TCR sequences. Using immunosequencing, the study profiled T cell repertoires from approximately 700 subjects and related those repertoires to cytomegalovirus serostatus. Both class I and class II loci were covered by HLA typing, at four-digit resolution. Of the approximately 400 genotyped donors, over 70% fell in the genetic ancestry cluster associated with self-reported Caucasian donors. A separate validation cohort of over 95 different subjects was used in addition to the roughly 670-subject first cohort. Donor age, sex, ethnicity and CMV serostatus were compiled alongside the repertoire data. Rather than drawing on any new phenotypic data, the later analysis identified candidate immune exposures from TCR beta sequences and the way those sequences occurred across donors. The number of donors typed differed by locus, with about 629-640 for A, B, C, DRB1 and DQB1, over 500 for DQA1, under 610 for DPA1, and about 450 for DPB1. An earlier analysis of 587 of the donors used high-throughput TCR beta sequencing to judge whether each TCR beta V gene segment behaved as functional or pseudogenic. A later genetic analysis used genome-wide SNP genotypes for about 65% of the roughly 670 donors, treating that subset as a discovery cohort. About 5 DR-DQ haplotypes were handled as single units for association and clustering, since linkage in the cohort was strong. The paper as a whole reports these results and caveats: A few of the identified cytomegalovirus-associated TCR beta chains were confirmed in vitro to be specific for cytomegalovirus antigens. The presence/absence analyses assumed that sequencing depth was roughly uniform across donors, and that assumption may not be true. Several of the top co-occurrence clusters appeared to be linked to parvovirus B19, influenza, CMV and Epstein-Barr virus, according to a later analysis. The study listed over 150 TCR beta chains as associated with cytomegalovirus. V-gene and J-gene trimming of TCR beta chains was associated with a missense DCLRE1C variant in a later genetic analysis, and the association was replicated in an independent cohort. According to a later genetic analysis, donors in an Asian-associated ancestry cluster had fewer N-insertions in productive TCRs than the approximately 630-donor mean. Because counts were too low, about 15 rarely observed V segments, including chromosome 9 orphons, were left out of the earlier analysis of 587 of the donors. Most TCR sequences were observed very rarely across donors, whereas some public TCRs were present in many individuals. In a later analysis, the rate of TCR association differed among HLA loci, with DRB1 alleles having the most associated TCRs and HLA-C alleles having the fewest. A further reported finding was that TCR beta sequences accurately predicted the HLA-A and HLA-B alleles for most subjects in the first cohort. Only TCR beta chains were sequenced in this cohort, and the absence of alpha or paired-chain data limited detectable features. In an earlier analysis of approximately 600 of the donors, most TCR beta V segments were observed in productive rearrangements about 87% or about 30% of the time, broadly matching IMGT annotations. Some IMGT-functional V segments, including TRBV6-2 and TRBV6-3, could not be distinguished by the 87-base-pair reads and were therefore excluded. In a later analysis, most CMV-associated TCR beta chains were found to appear HLA-restricted, with HLA associations seemingly driven largely by CMV exposure. A later analysis found that HLA-associated TCR beta chains were more clonally expanded and had lower generation probabilities than equally common non-associated chains. Specific HLA alleles were associated with about 17,000 TCR beta sequences at a false discovery rate of 0.05 in a later analysis. Because HLA typing was unavailable for some donors at each locus, only the typed subset was used in association tests. For the cohort, immune exposure information was limited to CMV serostatus. The authors suggested that the approach could potentially be generalized to other disease states and immunological phenotypes. Cytomegalovirus status was reported to be diagnosed by the classifier with high specificity and sensitivity in both the original and validation cohorts. When HLA alleles, especially DR and DQ, strongly co-occurred, TCR associations were difficult to assign to individual alleles. A group of highly shared sequence variants was considered likely to be a technical artifact of the sequencing pipeline. Correlated functional status among segregating V segments might be attributable to linkage disequilibrium, but an unknown experimental factor could not be ruled out.

CDR1 and CDR2 are drawn from the germline V gene: SNHLY, FYNNEI. From its cysteine to its phenylalanine, the CDR3 spans 13 amino acids. The only DNA kept is the CDR3, 39 bases in frame from the first base. V is pared back by 1 base and J by 2 bases, with 5 bases lying between the germline termini. Libraries came from the immunoSEQ multiplex PCR assay. For the multiplex PCR, a mixture combining 60 forward primers for TCR Vbeta segments and 13 reverse primers for TCR Jbeta segments was used. The CDR3 region of rearranged TCR beta genes was amplified from genomic DNA with a multiplex PCR assay. Amplified TCR beta libraries were sequenced as 87-base-pair reads on the Illumina HiSeq System. Concerning the study's data processing: In a later analysis, roughly 80 million unique TCR beta chains were counted across the 500 to 850 repertoires, and roughly 11 million of these chains were shared by at least two donors. To remove PCR and sequencing errors, raw reads were error-corrected and collapsed into unique sequences using a nearest-neighbor algorithm that merged closely related sequences. CDR3 sequences were aligned to IMGT reference sequences to assign V, D and J gene segments. For a sequence to be retained, at least a six-nucleotide match to both a V gene segment and a J gene segment was required. A rearrangement counted as productive if the CDR3 had no stop codons and remained in frame with V and J, and every other rearrangement counted as non-productive. Following IMGT convention, CDR3 was defined as the stretch from the second conserved V-encoded cysteine to the conserved J-encoded phenylalanine. The earlier analysis of 500 to 650 of the donors excluded any sequence lacking an unambiguous match to a single V gene segment. In an earlier analysis of more than 500 of the donors, a V segment was called functional when productive rearrangements were above 56.7%, and segregating when the standard deviation between donors exceeded 5%. A statistical classification framework was built to diagnose cytomegalovirus status from the catalog of TCR beta chain sequences. V and J gene assignment, in a later analysis, came from comparing TCR nucleotide sequences with IMGT/GENE-DB human TR gene sequences. Using the TCRdist pipeline, a later analysis assigned CDR3 sequences along with most-parsimonious VDJ recombination scenarios. In a later analysis, each TCR beta chain was defined by its CDR3 amino acid sequence together with its V-gene family, and reads lacking a unique V-gene family were excluded. To address suspected cross-contamination and a sequencing artifact, a later analysis removed 592 highly shared, low-generation-probability nucleotide sequences. In a later analysis, a clonal expansion index for each public chain was calculated from normalized within-repertoire ranks of inferred template counts. In a later analysis, generation probabilities were computed with a VDJ recombination model fitted to out-of-frame rearrangements, and the resulting probabilities were checked against IGoR. Hypergeometric tests were used in a later analysis to score TCR-TCR, TCR-HLA and TCR-CMV co-occurrence, with a repertoire-size bias correction applied to the TCR pairs. False discovery rates were estimated in a later analysis by permuting HLA or CMV assignments 20 times. A later analysis grouped co-occurring TCRs with DBSCAN, adding TCRdist sequence similarity when clustering within HLA-allele-positive subsets. For co-occurrence clustering, repertoires with fewer than 30,000 or more than 120,000 public chains were excluded, along with roughly 5 repertoires with anomalous nucleotide sharing. TCRdb carries this immuneACCESS record with in-frame sequences only. Its versions omit some clonotypes, under half of them owing to an unresolved V gene in the studies checked, with the rest unexplained. V, J and clone size derive from that table, while D and trimming were established from the DNA sequence. In all, the sample holds hundreds of thousands of clones, and approximately 70% of those were seen once. The ten biggest clones cover 2% to 3% of the sample.

The cohort was made up of roughly 670 healthy bone marrow donors. Cohort members were all nominally healthy when sampled, although unrecorded immune exposures were likely present. The donor was CMV seropositive and belonged to the group of more than 250 seropositive cohort members. Each donor provided a peripheral blood sample, and peripheral blood mononuclear cells were used for TCR beta sequencing. Genomic DNA was extracted from the blood cell samples with the Qiagen DNeasy Blood Extraction Kit. This clone was found a few times. Its specific antigen is unknown. The record has no base qualities; no much larger clone is one base away.

The chain is assembled from TRBV2 and TRBJ1-2; the D gene cannot be resolved reliably. This TCR was sampled from a middle-aged man in good health and CMV-seropositive. The sample taken for sequencing was PBMCs. The CDR3 protein is CASSEDINYGYTF. The nucleotides are TGTGCCAGCAGTGAAGACATCAACTATGGCTACACCTTC.